The 23 T cell receptor beta chains below come from one sample, sequenced in a study of blood T cell repertoires in COVID-19. Sequenced by immunoSEQ multiplex PCR; TCRdb stores in-frame clones only, minus some. The sample lists some 350,000 clones, around 87% seen once, with around 2.9% in the top ten. Input material: peripheral blood. The receptors stem from a human donor in a cohort sampled during active COVID-19.

This sequence joins TRBV19 and TRBJ2-2; no firm D call. The V end was cut by 9 bases, the J end by 0 bases, with 11 bases between. The CDR3 runs 14 residues. The germline CDR1 and CDR2 sequences are LNHDA and SQIVND (reference sequence). The CDR3 bases are TGTGCCAGCGTGTGGGCACCGAACACCGGGGAGCTGTTTTTT. Its protein is CASVWAPNTGELFF. The variable domain in full, with the rest retrieved from reference TRBV19 and TRBJ2-2, is DGGITQSPKYLFRKEGQNVTLSCEQNLNHDAMYWYRQDPGQGLRLIYYSQIVNDFQKGDIAEGYSVSREKKESFPLTVTSAQKNPTAFYLCASVWAPNTGELFFGEGSRLTVL.

The CDR3 spells CSASGEGSVEEQYF. The CDR3, as DNA: TGCAGTGCTAGTGGTGAGGGTAGCGTCGAGGAGCAGTACTTC. This rearrangement joins TRBV20-1 to TRBJ2-7; a weak D match, TRBD2 (5 bases). Germline assignment: CDR1 DFQATT and CDR2 SNEGSKA (reference sequence). Deletions cut 3 bases from V and 7 bases from J, with 19 bases between. This CDR3 contains 14 residues.

Only a few counts were recorded for this clone. CDR3 coding DNA: TGTGCCAGCTCACCTTCGGGACACCCGAACACTGAAGCTTTCTTT. Translating it yields CASSPSGHPNTEAFF. The chain joins TRBV18 to TRBJ1-1; D might be TRBD1 (6 bases). Germline V CDR1 and CDR2: KGHSH, LQKENI. The V end was cut by 3 bases, the J end by 1 base, with 12 bases between. The CDR3 has 15 amino acids.

This chain links TRBV7-9 with TRBJ2-1, with D perhaps matching TRBD2 (5 bases). V lost 1 base, J lost 7 bases, and 23 bases lay in between. CDR1 is SEHNR, CDR2 FQNEAQ, per germline (reference sequence). The CDR3 sequence is 18 residues long. The CDR3 loop is CASSLDPSGGYEENEQFF. Written as DNA, the CDR3 is TGTGCCAGCAGCTTAGATCCCTCTGGAGGATACGAGGAGAATGAGCAGTTCTTC.

V gene TRBV2 combines with J gene TRBJ2-5; 12 bases are shared with TRBD2. V was clipped by 6 bases and J by 2 bases; unmatched bases: 10. The CDR3 extends over 17 amino acids. CDR1 is SNHLY and CDR2 is FYNNEI in the germline V gene. The CDR3 spells CASRKLAGGPRQETQYF. CDR3 sequence (DNA): TGTGCCAGCAGGAAACTAGCGGGGGGCCCCAGGCAAGAGACCCAGTACTTC. Variable domain in full (rest from reference TRBV2 and TRBJ2-5): EPEVTQTPSHQVTQMGQEVILRCVPISNHLYFYWYRQILGQKVEFLVSFYNNEISEKSEIFDDQFSVERPDGSNFTLKIRSTKLEDSAMYFCASRKLAGGPRQETQYFGPGTRLLVL.

Turning to this clone: One junction end does not reproduce the germline sequence, and a read error may be involved. This sequence joins TRBV30 and TRBJ2-7, with 7 bases identical to TRBD1. Germline V gene data show CDR1 as GTSNPN and CDR2 as SVGIG (reference sequence). This CDR3 is 15 amino acids long. The CDR3 here is CAWSVLGKGAYEQYF. The DNA for the CDR3 is TGTGCCTGGAGTGTACTAGGAAAGGGGGCCTATGAGCAGTACTTC.

The chain is built from TRBV5-6 and TRBJ2-5; D is perhaps TRBD1 (5 bases). Trimming removed 0 bases from V and 6 bases from J, with 9 bases in between. Looked up from germline, CDR1 is SGHDT and CDR2 is YYEEEE. This CDR3 is 13 amino acids long. The CDR3 bases are TGTGCCAGCAGCTTGGGTCCAGGGCAGACCCAGTACTTC. Translation gives CASSLGPGQTQYF.

The chain carries TRBV2 and TRBJ1-1; D possibly corresponds to TRBD1 (6 bases). The V end was cut by 0 bases, the J end by 7 bases, with 9 bases between. Germline CDR1 reads SNHLY; CDR2 reads FYNNEI. The CDR3 totals 13 residues. For the CDR3, the DNA is TGTGCCAGCAGTGAAGCTTCGGGACATGAAGCTTTCTTT. Translating gives CASSEASGHEAFF.

The gene calls are TRBV5-1 and TRBJ2-3; D ambiguous. The germline CDR1 and CDR2 sequences are SGHRS and YFSETQ. The CDR3 sequence is 15 residues long. Trimming left V 4 bases short and J 1 base short, with 13 bases between. The CDR3 here is CASSPNLSGTDTQYF. The CDR3 DNA is TGCGCCAGCAGCCCCAACCTCAGTGGCACAGATACGCAGTATTTT.

This chain uses TRBV6-1 with TRBJ1-5; D perhaps matches TRBD1 (5 bases). V was shortened by 3 bases and J by 7 bases, with 13 bases between the two germline ends. The CDR3 consists of 14 residues. Germline CDR1 reads MNHNS; CDR2 reads SASEGT. The CDR3 sequence: CASSDVPGRQPQHF. For the CDR3, the DNA is TGTGCCAGCAGTGATGTCCCAGGGCGACAGCCCCAGCATTTT.

This clone is a singleton in its sample. The chain is built from TRBV5-6 and TRBJ2-1; 8 nucleotides line up with TRBD1. Germline-derived CDR1 and CDR2 are SGHDT and YYEEEE. This CDR3 is built from 16 residues. The V and J ends lost 0 bases and 0 bases, in that order; junction bases with no gene match: 2. The CDR3, as DNA: TGTGCCAGCAGCTTGGTAGACAGGGGCTCCTACAATGAGCAGTTCTTC. This translates into CASSLVDRGSYNEQFF.

This clone has just one count. The chain carries TRBV6-5 and TRBJ2-7, with 11 nucleotides matching TRBD2. V gave up 0 bases and J gave up 3 bases; unmatched junction bases: 4. The CDR3 is 16 residues long. Germline V gene data show CDR1 as MNHEY and CDR2 as SVGAGI. CDR3 sequence reads: CASSYSSSGGNYEQYF. CDR3 sequence (DNA): TGTGCCAGCAGTTACTCTTCTAGCGGGGGGAACTACGAGCAGTACTTC.

This sequence joins TRBV5-5 and TRBJ1-5; D is ambiguous. Per germline, CDR1 SGHKS and CDR2 YYEKEE (reference sequence). Trimming cost V 0 bases and J 10 bases, with 11 bases left between them. The CDR3 loop spans 13 amino acids. DNA for the CDR3: TGTGCCAGCAGCTTGGGAAACTCTGGTCCCCAGCATTTT. Translating gives CASSLGNSGPQHF.

This chain connects TRBV6-5 to TRBJ2-7; a weak D match, TRBD1 (5 bases). Germline CDR1 reads MNHEY; CDR2 reads SVGAGI. The V end was cut by 6 bases, the J end by 0 bases, with 9 bases between. The CDR3 extends over 13 amino acids. The CDR3 DNA sequence: TGTGCCAGCAGAGACAGCATCTCCTACGAGCAGTACTTC. It yields the protein CASRDSISYEQYF.

DNA for the CDR3: TGTGCCACCAGCCCGCGGGGGACCACGGTCGGAGAGACCCAGTACTTC. Encoded protein: CATSPRGTTVGETQYF. The chain uses TRBV15 and TRBJ2-5, with 7 bases matching TRBD2. The V and J ends lost 5 bases and 4 bases, in that order; junction bases with no gene match: 13. The germline CDR1 and CDR2 sequences are LNHNV and YYDKDF (reference sequence). This CDR3 region has 16 residues.

The rearrangement joins TRBV6-5 to TRBJ2-7, with D possibly matching TRBD1 (5 bases). Trimming stripped 6 bases from V and 6 bases from J, with 12 bases between. CDR1 MNHEY and CDR2 SVGAGI come from the germline V gene. CDR3 size: 12 residues. CDR3 loop: CASSSTGSEQYF. The DNA of the CDR3 is TGTGCCAGCAGCTCCACAGGAAGCGAGCAGTACTTC.

This clone was observed once. The CDR3 DNA reads TGTGCCAGCAGTCTAGACAGGGCTACGAACACCGGGGAGCTGTTTTTT. Its protein product is CASSLDRATNTGELFF. This chain connects TRBV2 to TRBJ2-2; 7 nucleotides align to TRBD1. Germline values: CDR1 SNHLY, CDR2 FYNNEI. The CDR3 length is 16 residues. Losses at the gene ends were 5 bases for V and 0 bases for J; bases not matched to a gene: 6.

The chain links TRBV11-2 to TRBJ1-3; D is ambiguous. CDR3 length: 17 amino acids. Deletions cut 3 bases from V and 0 bases from J, with 15 bases between. CDR1 is SGHAT, CDR2 FQNNGV, per germline. CDR3 sequence (DNA): TGTGCCAGCAGCTTTAGCCCCCGGGGTACCTCTGGAAACACCATATATTTT. Its translation is CASSFSPRGTSGNTIYF.

The chain recombines TRBV28 with TRBJ1-3, with 7 bases matching TRBD1. Looked up from germline, CDR1 is MDHEN and CDR2 is SYDVKM. Unmatched junction bases numbered 15, after V lost 3 bases and J lost 4 bases. The CDR3 covers 18 residues. The DNA for the CDR3 is TGTGCCAGCAGTTTCTTAGTCCGCCGACAGGGAGCGGGAAACACCATATATTTT. Its translation is CASSFLVRRQGAGNTIYF. Full variable domain (remainder filled in from reference TRBV28 and TRBJ1-3): DVKVTQSSRYLVKRTGEKVFLECVQDMDHENMFWYRQDPGLGLRLIYFSYDVKMKEKGDIPEGYSVSREKKERFSLILESASTNQTSMYLCASSFLVRRQGAGNTIYFGEGSWLTVV.

This clone has more than one count but fewer than ten. The chain employs TRBV30 and TRBJ1-6; D gene uncertain. Germline V CDR1 and CDR2: GTSNPN, SVGIG (reference sequence). V lost 0 bases and J 8 bases, leaving 14 bases between the germline ends. The CDR3 is made up of 15 amino acids. For the CDR3, the DNA is TGTGCCTGGAGTGTATCTGGGCGCGGGGATTCACCCCTCCACTTT. As protein: CAWSVSGRGDSPLHF.

This rearrangement joins TRBV5-1 to TRBJ2-5; TRBD2 might be the D (5 bases). The CDR3 is 13 residues long. Per the germline V gene, CDR1 is SGHRS and CDR2 is YFSETQ. The ends were cut back, 2 bases at V and 4 bases at J, with 9 bases in the middle. This CDR3 reads CASSFEGVETQYF. The CDR3 nucleotides read TGCGCCAGCAGCTTTGAGGGTGTAGAGACCCAGTACTTC.

The chain has TRBV30 and TRBJ2-2; no definite D call. Germline lookup yields CDR1 GTSNPN and CDR2 SVGIG (reference sequence). CDR3 length: 13 residues. The ends were cut back, 3 bases at V and 1 base at J, with 6 bases in the middle. The CDR3 bases are TGTGCCTGGAGATCAGGGAACACCGGGGAGCTGTTTTTT. Residues: CAWRSGNTGELFF.

The rearrangement joins TRBV7-2 to TRBJ1-3; TRBD1 might be the D (5 bases). The germline CDR1 and CDR2 sequences are SGHTA and FQGNSA. The CDR3 is 15 amino acids. Between the trimmed V and J ends, which lost 5 bases and 0 bases, there was a span of 11 bases. CDR3 DNA sequence: TGTGCCAGCAGCGACCGGGGGAGCTCTGGAAACACCATATATTTT. Residues: CASSDRGSSGNTIYF. The complete variable domain, with remaining parts taken from reference TRBV7-2 and TRBJ1-3, reads GAGVSQSPSNKVTEKGKDVELRCDPISGHTALYWYRQSLGQGLEFLIYFQGNSAPDKSGLPSDRFSAERTGGSVSTLTIQRTQQEDSAVYLCASSDRGSSGNTIYFGEGSWLTVV.